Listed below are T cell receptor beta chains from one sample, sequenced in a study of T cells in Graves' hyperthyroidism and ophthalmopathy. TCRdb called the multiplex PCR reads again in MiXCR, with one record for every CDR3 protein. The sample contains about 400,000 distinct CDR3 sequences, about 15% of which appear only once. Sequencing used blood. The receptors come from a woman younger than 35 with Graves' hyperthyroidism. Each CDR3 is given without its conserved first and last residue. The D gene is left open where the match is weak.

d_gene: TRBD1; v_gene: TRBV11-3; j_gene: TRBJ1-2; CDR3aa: ASSYSRRGPIYGRYFNYGYT
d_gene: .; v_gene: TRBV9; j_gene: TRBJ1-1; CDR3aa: ASSVAPGGGEAF
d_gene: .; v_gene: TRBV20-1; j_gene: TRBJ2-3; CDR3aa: RAGTDTQY
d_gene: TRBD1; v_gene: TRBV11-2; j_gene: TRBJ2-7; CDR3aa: ASSWTGGDSYEQY
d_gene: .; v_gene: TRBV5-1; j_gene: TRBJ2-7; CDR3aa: AITYEQY
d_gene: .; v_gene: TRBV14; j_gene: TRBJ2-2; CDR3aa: ASSPRAGAMNTGELF
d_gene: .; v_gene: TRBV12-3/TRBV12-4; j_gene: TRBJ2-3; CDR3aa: ASRGVVTDTQY
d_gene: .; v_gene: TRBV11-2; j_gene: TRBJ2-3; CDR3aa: ASSFRTVSTDTQY
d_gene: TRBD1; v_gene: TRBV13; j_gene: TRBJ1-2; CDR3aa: ASSLDRGLEGYT
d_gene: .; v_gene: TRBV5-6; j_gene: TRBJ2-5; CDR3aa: ASSQRLETQY
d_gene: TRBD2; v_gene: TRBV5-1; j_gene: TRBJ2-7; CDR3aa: ASSRGIGTSGTYEQY
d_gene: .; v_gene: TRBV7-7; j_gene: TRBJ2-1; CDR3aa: ASSLGASGSNEQF
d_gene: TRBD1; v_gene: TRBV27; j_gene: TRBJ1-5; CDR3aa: ASTLTGGSNQPQH
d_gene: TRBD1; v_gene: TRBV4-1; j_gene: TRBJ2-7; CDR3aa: ASSYGQDEQY
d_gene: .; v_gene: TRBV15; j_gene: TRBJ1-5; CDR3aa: ATSMRSRTRHQPQH
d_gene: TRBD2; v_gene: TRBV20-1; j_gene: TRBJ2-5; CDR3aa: SASGSSGGVETQY
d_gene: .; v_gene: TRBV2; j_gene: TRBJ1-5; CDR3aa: ASGADQPQH
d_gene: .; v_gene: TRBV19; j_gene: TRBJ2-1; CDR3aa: ASSMQLATNEQF